The 21 T cell receptor beta chains below all came from one sample that was sequenced in a study of shared clonotypes between healthy human individuals. TCRdb's copy holds only in-frame clones and misses some; the assay was immunoSEQ multiplex PCR. The sample has about 470,000 clones, about 85% seen once. Sequencing was carried out using PBMCs. Receptor source: a woman aged 40 to 49 in good health. Some clones in this sample may be carry-over from other donors' samples.

The chain carries TRBV5-6 and TRBJ2-2, with D possibly TRBD1 on 6 matching bases. The germline V gene encodes CDR1 SGHDT and CDR2 YYEEEE. The CDR3 has 15 residues. V was shortened by 5 bases and J by 1 base, with 12 bases between the two germline ends. The CDR3, as DNA: TGTGCCAGCAGGGAAGGACAGCGGAACACCGGGGAGCTGTTTTTT. This translates into CASREGQRNTGELFF.

This sequence joins TRBV7-2 and TRBJ1-4, with 8 bases that match TRBD1. The germline V gene encodes CDR1 SGHTA and CDR2 FQGNSA. Trimming cost V 6 bases and J 5 bases; bases outside gene matches: 8. The CDR3 has 15 amino acids. The CDR3 loop reads CASSFQGASNEKLFF. DNA for the CDR3: TGTGCCAGCAGTTTTCAGGGGGCGTCAAATGAAAAACTGTTTTTT.

This chain joins TRBV28 and TRBJ1-4; tentatively, D is TRBD1 (6 bases). Germline loops: CDR1 MDHEN, CDR2 SYDVKM. V lost 7 bases and J 0 bases, leaving 15 bases between the germline ends. The CDR3 runs to 16 residues. CDR3 protein: CASKGRTVATNEKLFF. CDR3 DNA sequence: TGTGCCAGCAAGGGGAGGACAGTAGCAACTAATGAAAAACTGTTTTTT.

V gene TRBV4-1 combines with J gene TRBJ2-7, with 9 bases aligning to TRBD1. In germline, CDR1 is MGHRA, CDR2 YSYEKL. Germline trimming cut 1 base from V and 5 bases from J; bases unmatched to any gene: 6. This CDR3 region has 15 residues. CDR3 coding DNA: TGCGCCAGCAGCCAAGGCGGGACAGGGTGGGACGAGCAGTACTTC. It encodes CASSQGGTGWDEQYF.

This chain uses TRBV19 with TRBJ2-2; D perhaps matches TRBD1 (6 bases). The CDR3 sequence is 15 residues long. V was trimmed by 2 bases and J by 4 bases, leaving 11 bases between them. The germline gives CDR1 LNHDA, CDR2 SQIVND (reference sequence). The CDR3 is CASSIPGVGTGELFF. CDR3 bases: TGTGCCAGTAGTATACCAGGGGTGGGCACCGGGGAGCTGTTTTTT.

The chain recombines TRBV29-1 with TRBJ2-1; TRBD1 agrees at 7 bases. With V trimmed by 5 bases and J by 8 bases, 6 bases remained unmatched. This CDR3 region has 12 residues. Germline V gives CDR1 SQVTM, CDR2 ANQGSEA. The CDR3 DNA reads TGCAGCGTTCTGGCAGGGGGTTATGAGCAGTTCTTC. It specifies CSVLAGGYEQFF.

DNA of the CDR3: TGTGCCAGCAGTGAGATGGTAGCGGCCTACGAGCAGTACTTC. It encodes CASSEMVAAYEQYF. This chain links TRBV6-1 with TRBJ2-7, with D possibly TRBD2 on 6 matching bases. V dropped 3 bases and J dropped 2 bases, with 11 bases sitting between them. The CDR3 length is 14 residues. Looked up from germline, CDR1 is MNHNS and CDR2 is SASEGT.

The CDR3 bases are TGTGCCAGCTCACCACCTCAGGGGAAAACTTTCTTT. Encoded protein: CASSPPQGKTFF. The chain links TRBV18 to TRBJ1-1, with D perhaps TRBD1 (6 bases). Germline V gives CDR1 KGHSH, CDR2 LQKENI. This CDR3 spans 12 amino acids. V lost 0 bases and J 12 bases, leaving 11 bases between the germline ends.

This clone was counted between two and nine times. V is TRBV28 and J is TRBJ1-5; no definite D call. This CDR3 is 12 amino acids long. The V gene's germline CDR1 is MDHEN and CDR2 SYDVKM. V gave up 4 bases and J gave up 3 bases, with 4 bases separating them. In DNA, the CDR3 is TGTGCCAGCAGTTCCTACAATCAGCCCCAGCATTTT. Its translation: CASSSYNQPQHF.

The gene calls are TRBV27 and TRBJ2-7, with 9 bases fitting TRBD1. V lost 5 bases to trimming and J lost 3 bases; unmatched junction nucleotides: 5. Germline CDR1 is MNHEY and CDR2 is SMNVEV (reference sequence). CDR3 length equals 14 residues. CDR3 coding DNA: TGTGCCAGCAGTCCGAACAGGGGGCACTACGAGCAGTACTTC. It encodes CASSPNRGHYEQYF.

The chain combines TRBV28 with TRBJ1-2, with TRBD1 matching 10 bases. With V trimmed by 3 bases and J by 5 bases, 6 bases remained unmatched. This CDR3 has 15 residues. Germline CDR1 is MDHEN and CDR2 is SYDVKM. This CDR3 is CASSFSGTGVYGYTF. As DNA, the CDR3 is TGTGCCAGCAGTTTTTCTGGGACAGGGGTATATGGCTACACCTTC.

V gene TRBV11-2 combines with J gene TRBJ2-2; TRBD2 aligns across 13 bases. CDR3 length equals 16 residues. V shed 5 bases, J shed 6 bases, and the junction held 6 bases outside the gene matches. Germline CDR1 SGHAT, CDR2 FQNNGV. CDR3 region: CASSPRTSGRSGELFF. In nucleotides, the CDR3 is TGTGCCAGCAGCCCCAGGACTAGCGGGAGATCCGGGGAGCTGTTTTTT.

This chain uses TRBV9 with TRBJ2-2; TRBD2 aligns across 7 bases. V lost 4 bases to trimming and J lost 4 bases; unmatched junction nucleotides: 10. The CDR3 has 16 residues. Germline CDR1 is SGDLS and CDR2 is YYNGEE. DNA of the CDR3: TGTGCCAGCAGCAGGGAAGGACTAGGAGGCACCGGGGAGCTGTTTTTT. It translates to CASSREGLGGTGELFF.

The genes are TRBV19 and TRBJ2-1; D possibly uses TRBD1 or TRBD2 (7 bases each). V dropped 5 bases and J dropped 8 bases, with 25 bases sitting between them. The length of the CDR3 is 17 residues. CDR1 is LNHDA and CDR2 is SQIVND in the germline V gene (reference sequence). The CDR3 sequence is CASSFDAGGGPYDEQFF. DNA for the CDR3: TGTGCCAGTAGTTTCGACGCAGGGGGAGGGCCTTATGATGAGCAGTTCTTC.

This clone was recorded only once. V usage is TRBV9 and J usage is TRBJ2-3; D gene ambiguous. Germline V lookup: CDR1 SGDLS, CDR2 YYNGEE. Trimming removed 0 bases at V and 5 bases at J, with 4 bases between. The CDR3 length is 12 residues. CDR3 nucleotide sequence: TGTGCCAGCAGCGTAGGGCAAGATACGCAGTATTTT. Residues: CASSVGQDTQYF.

V is TRBV19 and J is TRBJ2-7; D might be TRBD1 (6 bases). Germline CDR1 and CDR2: LNHDA and SQIVND (reference sequence). V lost 5 bases and J lost 0, with 11 bases in between. This CDR3 contains 14 residues. The CDR3 DNA reads TGTGCCAGTAGTGGACAGAAGAGCTCCTACGAGCAGTACTTC. Translation: CASSGQKSSYEQYF.

The V and J genes are TRBV7-3 and TRBJ1-4; weak D call: TRBD1 (5 bases). The V end was cut by 2 bases, the J end by 4 bases, with 20 bases between. Per the germline V gene, CDR1 is SGHTA and CDR2 is FQGTGA. This CDR3 is built from 18 residues. The CDR3 sequence: CASSLSPHTGSDNEKLFF. The CDR3 nucleotides read TGTGCCAGCAGCTTATCGCCCCACACAGGTTCGGATAATGAAAAACTGTTTTTT.

This clone was counted between two and nine times. The chain is built from TRBV5-1 and TRBJ1-2; D is unclear. V lost 0 bases and J lost 7, with 13 bases in between. The CDR3 sequence is 14 residues long. Germline V gene lookup returns CDR1 SGHRS and CDR2 YFSETQ. The CDR3 sequence: CASSLAGRNVGYTF. CDR3 DNA sequence: TGCGCCAGCAGCTTGGCCGGTCGGAATGTTGGCTACACCTTC.

V usage is TRBV19 and J usage is TRBJ2-7, with D tentatively TRBD1 or TRBD2 (5 bases each). The ends were cut back, 6 bases at V and 5 bases at J, with 14 bases in the middle. The germline V gene encodes CDR1 LNHDA and CDR2 SQIVND (reference sequence). The CDR3 has 13 amino acids. The CDR3 DNA is TGTGCCAGTAGCCGGGGCCTCAACAACGAGCAGTACTTC. It encodes CASSRGLNNEQYF.

The V call is TRBV19, the J call TRBJ1-4, with D maybe TRBD1 (5 bases). Germline-derived CDR1 and CDR2 are LNHDA and SQIVND (reference sequence). Trimming took 3 bases from V and 7 from J, leaving 12 bases between them. The CDR3 is 14 residues long. CDR3 DNA sequence: TGTGCCAGTAGTATTCGGGGGGATCCTGAAAAACTGTTTTTT. Its protein product is CASSIRGDPEKLFF.

The chain couples TRBV6-6 to TRBJ1-2; D might be TRBD1 (6 bases). Trimming shortened V by 5 bases and J by 8 bases, and 18 bases separated the two germline ends. Germline CDR1 and CDR2: MNHNY and SVGAGI (reference sequence). CDR3 length equals 14 residues. DNA of the CDR3: TGTGCCAGCAGTCCTCCAGGGGAAATTGGAGGCTACACCTTC. Protein: CASSPPGEIGGYTF.